The sequence of this TCR beta chain was determined in a study of PD-L1 blockade in urothelial cancer (dated by TCRdb to the late 2010s). For the study in its entirety: Every patient began therapy at some point between 2014 and 2015 and was given atezolizumab 1,200 mg intravenously every 3 weeks. Durable clinical benefit was defined as a progression-free survival longer than 6 months, and TCR features were additionally tested against progression-free survival and overall survival. Blood samples yielded a median of about 150,000 T cells and some 80,000 unique TCRs, with median clonality around 0.083. About 85% of the 29 patients were males with bladder-origin urothelial cancer, and about 65% of the roughly 29 reported a prior smoking history. Somatic, immune and clinical correlates of response to PD-L1 blockade with atezolizumab in urothelial cancer were the focus of an exploratory multi-omic analysis. Durable clinical benefit was achieved by nine patients but not by the remaining 20. Blood samples were analyzed at 3 weeks after treatment start (second dose) and at 6 weeks after treatment start. Pretreatment blood TCR-seq was available for about 27 patients, at least one posttreatment blood collection was obtained for around 24 patients, and tumor TCR-seq was available for around 24 patients. An ECOG performance status of 0 or 1 was recorded for the patients, and 0 to 3 prior chemotherapy regimens had been received by the patients. Pretreatment tumor samples and matched peripheral blood, collected serially before and after atezolizumab treatment, underwent TCR sequencing. Whole exome sequencing and RNA sequencing of pretreatment tumors were performed alongside TCR sequencing in the same patients. Results and caveats for the whole study, not just this receptor: Improved progression-free and overall survival was found to be associated with pretreatment peripheral blood TCR clonality below the median. Among patients with durable benefit, tumor-associated TCR clones showed greater expansion in peripheral blood 3 weeks after treatment started (n ≈ 23, p = 0.022). Small sample size (n of about 30) and many exploratory analyses mean the results are intended to be hypothesis-generating.

Each PCR received spiked-in synthetic TCR analog templates so that absolute template abundance could be estimated from read counts. Using the immunoSEQ assay, TCRbeta CDR3 regions were amplified from genomic DNA with bias-controlled V and J gene primers. Sequencing of rearranged TCRbeta segments was done at approximately 20X coverage. As for the authors' bioinformatics: Sequencing errors were corrected by clustering and CDR3s were annotated against IMGT to assign V, D and J genes. Downstream analyses used only productive TCRbeta rearrangements and left out out-of-frame or stop-codon sequences. Clonality was computed as one minus Shannon entropy normalized by the log of the number of unique productive sequences. Clones differing between time points or between blood and tumor were identified by Fisher's exact test with Benjamini-Hochberg correction at adjusted p below 0.01. TCRdb stores this immuneACCESS table with in-frame sequences only. Part of the clones is absent; in the studies checked, under half of the shortfall reflects unresolved V genes, and no reason is known for the rest. That table furnishes V, J and clone size, whereas the DNA furnished D and trimming. The table for this sample lists just over 50,000 clones; about 68% of them were counted only once. Roughly 4% of the sample is taken by the ten largest.

This specimen's time point label, per the study, means: pretreatment peripheral blood. A cohort of around 29 patients with locally advanced or metastatic urothelial carcinoma, treated at Memorial Sloan Kettering on a trial protocol, was included. Peripheral blood mononuclear cells were collected pretreatment and during treatment, with between 1 and 8 total time points per patient. The Qiagen DNeasy Blood extraction kit was used to purify genomic DNA from total PBMCs and tumor samples. Collected pretreatment and during treatment, PBMCs were isolated and stored as previously described. Comment on this clone: Its recognized antigen is unknown. There are no base qualities to consult, and no much larger clone falls within one base.

The CDR3 has 15 amino acids, counting the end cysteine and phenylalanine. The kept DNA is CDR3 alone, 45 bases in frame from the first base. CDR1 MDHEN and CDR2 SYDVKM were looked up in the germline V gene. Germline trimming: 2 bases from V, 0 bases from J; junction bases outside gene matches: 3. Sequencing used PBMCs, obtained around atezolizumab (anti-PD-L1) treatment. The TCR comes from a man in his 70s with urothelial cancer. The receptor chain draws on TRBV28 and TRBJ1-1; 7 middle bases align to TRBD1. The nucleotides read TGTGCCAGCAGTTTACCGGACAGGATGAACACTGAAGCTTTCTTT. Its coded protein is CASSLPDRMNTEAFF.